These 24 T cell receptor beta chains were sequenced from one sample in a study of CD8+ T cells in alopecia areata. This sample's treatment: oral pan-JAK inhibitor, 5-10 mg twice daily. TCR sequencing used cDNA made by reverse transcription of extracted RNA. Clones were read by immunoSEQ multiplex PCR, and TCRdb kept only the in-frame ones, dropping some. The sample lists about 200,000 clones, roughly 64% seen once, with about 5.1% in the top ten. The source material was CD4+ T cells sorted from blood, sampled at week 24, from a patient treated with tofacitinib. These TCRs come from a human donor with alopecia areata.

This clone occurred a few times. This sequence joins TRBV29-1 and TRBJ1-5; 7 nucleotides match TRBD1. Germline assignment: CDR1 SQVTM and CDR2 ANQGSEA. Trimming took 6 bases from V and 5 from J; bases not matched to a gene: 7. This CDR3 spans 13 amino acids. Here the CDR3 DNA reads TGCAGCGTGTTAACAGGACAGGATCAGCCCCAGCATTTT. Amino acid sequence: CSVLTGQDQPQHF.

The chain links TRBV4-3 to TRBJ2-7; 13 bases are shared with TRBD2. The V and J ends lost 4 bases and 5 bases, in that order; junction bases with no gene match: 5. The CDR3 is 15 residues long. Germline V gene sequence: CDR1 LGHNA, CDR2 YSLEER. CDR3 DNA sequence: TGCGCCAGCAGCCCACTAGCGGGAGGGCCCCACGAGCAGTACTTC. This codes for CASSPLAGGPHEQYF.

J is TRBJ2-1 and V is TRBV18, with 7 bases that match TRBD2. Germline values: CDR1 KGHSH, CDR2 LQKENI. The CDR3 has 17 residues. V lost 3 bases and J lost 0; bases outside the gene matches: 8. The CDR3 loop reads CASSPRRGGSSYNEQFF. CDR3 sequence (DNA): TGTGCCAGCTCACCCCGCCGGGGAGGGAGCTCCTACAATGAGCAGTTCTTC.

This clone appeared once. The rearrangement joins TRBV7-2 to TRBJ1-6; D is possibly TRBD1 (5 bases). The CDR3 has 15 amino acids. V dropped 2 bases and J dropped 6 bases, with 11 bases sitting between them. Germline lookup yields CDR1 SGHTA and CDR2 FQGNSA. CDR3 protein: CASSLNGASNSPLHF. The CDR3 DNA is TGTGCCAGCAGCTTAAATGGGGCCAGTAATTCACCCCTCCACTTT.

This CDR3 reads CACIQLGYGYTF. CDR3 sequence (DNA): TGTGCCTGTATCCAGTTGGGGTATGGCTACACCTTC. The V and J genes are TRBV30 and TRBJ1-2; D is uncertain. The CDR3 extends over 12 amino acids. Trimming took off 6 bases at V and 5 bases at J, with 13 bases between the two ends. Per the germline V gene, CDR1 is GTSNPN and CDR2 is SVGIG (reference sequence).

The chain is built from TRBV4-1 and TRBJ1-4, with D tentatively TRBD1 (6 bases). The CDR3 consists of 14 residues. The germline V gene encodes CDR1 MGHRA and CDR2 YSYEKL. Between the trimmed V and J ends, which lost 6 bases and 8 bases, there was a span of 16 bases. CDR3 sequence reads: CASSRGGFTEKLFF. The CDR3 bases are TGCGCCAGCAGTCGGGGGGGCTTTACGGAAAAACTGTTTTTT.

This clone was seen only once. The CDR3, as DNA: TGTGCCAGCAGCTTACGTCCGGGAGGGCGGGCAGATACGCAGTATTTT. Residues: CASSLRPGGRADTQYF. This rearrangement joins TRBV7-2 to TRBJ2-3, with TRBD2 identical over 8 bases. CDR1 SGHTA and CDR2 FQGNSA come from the germline V gene. This CDR3 region has 16 residues. V lost 2 bases, J lost 4 bases, and 8 bases stayed unmatched.

The chain is built from TRBV20-1 and TRBJ1-2; no reliable D call. The CDR3 loop spans 11 amino acids. V lost 4 bases to trimming and J lost 8 bases, with 11 bases between them. Germline V gene lookup returns CDR1 DFQATT and CDR2 SNEGSKA (reference sequence). This chain's CDR3 is CSAKRPEGYTF. The CDR3 nucleotides are TGCAGTGCTAAACGGCCCGAAGGCTACACCTTC.

This chain connects TRBV7-2 to TRBJ2-7; D tentatively fits TRBD1 or TRBD2 (5 bases each). Germline CDR1 is SGHTA and CDR2 is FQGNSA. The CDR3 totals 13 residues. Trimming removed 5 bases from V and 7 bases from J, with 15 bases in between. The CDR3 DNA reads TGTGCCAGCAGCCCTGGGTGGGGGAAAGAGCAGTACTTC. Translation gives CASSPGWGKEQYF.

This chain joins TRBV21-1 and TRBJ1-6. TRBV21-1 is reported as a pseudogene. The CDR3 extends over 17 amino acids. The CDR3 DNA follows: TGTGCCAGCAGCAAATATTACCATACCATTTCTATTTCACCCCTCCACTTT. It translates to CASSKYYHTISISPLHF.

The rearrangement uses TRBV5-6 and TRBJ2-5; the D gene is possibly TRBD2 (6 bases). Looked up from germline, CDR1 is SGHDT and CDR2 is YYEEEE. V was trimmed by 1 base and J by 4 bases, leaving 14 bases between them. There are 15 residues in the CDR3. The CDR3 sequence is CASSLTPRDGETQYF. In DNA, the CDR3 is TGTGCCAGCAGCTTGACGCCGCGGGACGGAGAGACCCAGTACTTC.

V and J are TRBV19 and TRBJ1-6; D is perhaps TRBD1 (6 bases). Germline V gene sequence: CDR1 LNHDA, CDR2 SQIVND (reference sequence). The CDR3 is 15 residues long. V lost 5 bases, J lost 7 bases, and 15 bases lay in between. The CDR3 DNA sequence: TGTGCCAGTAGTCTCCGTTCAGGGGCGAATTCACCCCTCCACTTT. Amino acids: CASSLRSGANSPLHF.

This clone was seen a single time. V and J are TRBV7-2 and TRBJ1-5; 7 bases map to TRBD1. Germline V gives CDR1 SGHTA, CDR2 FQGNSA. Germline trimming cut 5 bases from V and 5 bases from J; bases unmatched to any gene: 6. The length of the CDR3 is 14 residues. The CDR3 here is CASSPKGADQPQHF. The CDR3 DNA reads TGTGCCAGCAGCCCTAAGGGGGCCGATCAGCCCCAGCATTTT.

The count of this clone is one. Here the CDR3 reads CSVNGQTATYGYTF. Written as DNA, the CDR3 is TGCAGCGTCAACGGGCAGACTGCTACATATGGCTACACCTTC. The V and J genes are TRBV29-1 and TRBJ1-2; D is uncertain. V lost 6 bases, J lost 5 bases, and 19 bases lay in between. This CDR3 is built from 14 residues. CDR1 and CDR2 from the germline V gene are SQVTM and ANQGSEA.

The rearrangement joins TRBV27 to TRBJ2-5; TRBD1 is a possible D gene (6 bases). V gave up 5 bases and J gave up 3 bases, with 19 bases separating them. The CDR3 consists of 16 residues. The germline V gene encodes CDR1 MNHEY and CDR2 SMNVEV (reference sequence). DNA for the CDR3: TGTGCCAGCAGTCAATCAAACAGGGCGGCTAAAGAGACCCAGTACTTC. Its translation: CASSQSNRAAKETQYF.

The gene calls are TRBV2 and TRBJ2-2, with D perhaps matching TRBD2 (5 bases). The germline V and J ends were trimmed by 7 bases and 4 bases, with 13 bases remaining between them. The germline gives CDR1 SNHLY, CDR2 FYNNEI. CDR3 length: 14 residues. Here the CDR3 reads CASMEAGGTGELFF. The CDR3 coding sequence is TGTGCCAGCATGGAGGCAGGAGGCACCGGGGAGCTGTTTTTT. Supplemented by reference TRBV2 and TRBJ2-2, the full variable domain reads EPEVTQTPSHQVTQMGQEVILRCVPISNHLYFYWYRQILGQKVEFLVSFYNNEISEKSEIFDDQFSVERPDGSNFTLKIRSTKLEDSAMYFCASMEAGGTGELFFGEGSRLTVL.

V usage is TRBV7-3 and J usage is TRBJ2-5; 7 positions match TRBD2. Germline trimming cut 3 bases from V and 6 bases from J; bases unmatched to any gene: 7. Germline V gene sequence: CDR1 SGHTA, CDR2 FQGTGA. The CDR3 spans 14 residues. This CDR3 is CASSLQGGQQTQYF. The CDR3 DNA reads as TGTGCCAGCAGCTTGCAGGGAGGGCAACAGACCCAGTACTTC.

This chain connects TRBV29-1 to TRBJ1-1, with D possibly TRBD1 on 5 matching bases. The V end lost 7 bases, the J end lost 6 bases, and 24 bases lay between the germline ends. CDR3 size: 15 residues. CDR1 SQVTM and CDR2 ANQGSEA come from the germline V gene. The CDR3 nucleotides read TGCAGCGCCCTACCTCTTCAGGGATATAACGCTGAAGCTTTCTTT. Its protein product is CSALPLQGYNAEAFF.

The rearrangement links TRBV7-2 to TRBJ2-1; 9 bases are shared with TRBD2. This CDR3 comprises 15 residues. CDR1 SGHTA and CDR2 FQGNSA come from the germline V gene. The V and J ends lost 6 bases and 5 bases, in that order; junction bases with no gene match: 8. The CDR3 nucleotides read TGTGCCAGCAGACAGAGAGCGGGGGGAAACAATGAGCAGTTCTTC. This encodes CASRQRAGGNNEQFF.

This clone appeared a single time. The chain carries TRBV4-1 and TRBJ1-1, with 7 bases identical to TRBD1. J was trimmed by 1 base and V by 6 bases; bases with no gene match: 5. From germline, CDR1 is MGHRA and CDR2 YSYEKL. The CDR3 totals 14 residues. The CDR3 loop is CASRPGQPNTEAFF. As DNA, the CDR3 is TGCGCCAGCAGACCGGGACAGCCGAACACTGAAGCTTTCTTT.

This chain connects TRBV5-1 to TRBJ2-7; no reliable D call. The germline V gene encodes CDR1 SGHRS and CDR2 YFSETQ. This CDR3 is 14 amino acids long. Trimming took 0 bases from V and 2 from J, leaving 9 bases between them. In DNA form, the CDR3 reads TGCGCCAGCAGCTTGGCCGATATCACCTACGAGCAGTACTTC. Protein: CASSLADITYEQYF.

Of note for this clone: The identical CDR3 is also encoded by other nucleotide sequences in the sample. This sequence joins TRBV29-1 and TRBJ2-3; 14 nucleotides align to TRBD2. This CDR3 is built from 14 residues. The germline gives CDR1 SQVTM, CDR2 ANQGSEA. Trimming at V came to 6 bases and at J to 3 bases, leaving 2 bases not matched to a gene. For the CDR3, the DNA is TGCAGCGTCGGGACTAGCGGGAGTACAGATACGCAGTATTTT. Its protein is CSVGTSGSTDTQYF.

The rearrangement links TRBV4-3 to TRBJ2-7, with TRBD2 matching over 11 bases. Germline V gene sequence: CDR1 LGHNA, CDR2 YSLEER. J was trimmed by 4 bases and V by 3 bases; bases with no gene match: 14. The CDR3 totals 18 residues. In nucleotides, the CDR3 is TGCGCCAGCAGCCAGAAATGGGCTAGCGGGAGGCCGCAATACGAGCAGTACTTC. Translating it yields CASSQKWASGRPQYEQYF.

The chain joins TRBV9 to TRBJ2-2, with a possible D match to TRBD1 (7 bases). Trimming left V 2 bases short and J 6 bases short, with 11 bases between. Germline V gives CDR1 SGDLS, CDR2 YYNGEE. This CDR3 region has 14 residues. In nucleotides, the CDR3 is TGTGCCAGCAGCGTCCCAGGGGGGTCCGGGGAGCTGTTTTTT. Translating it yields CASSVPGGSGELFF.